This T cell receptor beta chain originates from a study of T cell repertoires in cytomegalovirus infection. Turning to the study itself: Indications of both CMV infection and matching HLA type were provided by public TCR beta signatures.

The CDR3 loop spans 14 amino acids. V lost 8 bases and J lost 6; bases outside the gene matches: 5. Overall study results and limits: Clonotype analysis showed dominance of the ex vivo response by HLA-C-restricted CMV-specific TCR beta clonotypes. Carriers of CMV and the relevant HLA type were discriminated by public TCR beta frequency.

This clonotype was seen more than once but under ten times. Its antigen is unidentified. MiXCR, applied by TCRdb to the reads, yields one record per CDR3 protein. The table lists more than 400,000 distinct CDR3 sequences, around a quarter of them singletons. The sequenced sample consisted of PBMCs. V gene TRBV12-3 or TRBV12-4 combines with J gene TRBJ2-1, with TRBD2 matching over 12 bases. The clonotype comes from a human donor in good health (CMV status not recorded). Some clones in this sample may be carry-over from other donors' samples. This chain's CDR3 is CASLGLAGSNEQFF. The CDR3 DNA is TGTGCCAGCCTCGGACTAGCGGGATCCAATGAGCAGTTCTTC.